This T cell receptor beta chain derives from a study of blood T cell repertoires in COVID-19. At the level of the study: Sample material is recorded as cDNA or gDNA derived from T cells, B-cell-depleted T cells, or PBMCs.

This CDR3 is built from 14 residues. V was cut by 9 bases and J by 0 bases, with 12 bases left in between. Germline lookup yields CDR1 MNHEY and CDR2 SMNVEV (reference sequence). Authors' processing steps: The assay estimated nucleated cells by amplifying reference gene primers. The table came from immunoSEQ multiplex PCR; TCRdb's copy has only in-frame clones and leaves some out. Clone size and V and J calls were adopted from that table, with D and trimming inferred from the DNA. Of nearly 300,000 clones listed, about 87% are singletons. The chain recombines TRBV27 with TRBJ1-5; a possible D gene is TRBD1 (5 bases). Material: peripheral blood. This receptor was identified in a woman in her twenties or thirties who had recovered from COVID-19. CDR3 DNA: TGTGCCAGTAGGACATTGAATAGCAATCAGCCCCAGCATTTT. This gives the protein CASRTLNSNQPQHF.